This TCR beta chain originates from a study of CD8 T cells in ankylosing spondylitis. Molecular-barcoded quantitative 5'-RACE produced these TCR beta libraries. TCRdb reanalysed the 5' RACE reads using MiXCR and keeps one entry per CDR3 protein. The sample lists hundreds of thousands of distinct CDR3 sequences, 20% to 30% seen once, with under 8% in the top ten. Ten or more counts support this clonotype. The antigen is not known. Looked up from germline, CDR1 is SGHVS and CDR2 is FQNEAQ. V lost 5 bases, J lost 1 base, and 21 bases lay in between. This CDR3 is 17 amino acids long. Points from the study as a whole: Clones linked to disease were reported to show significant enrichment in matched ankylosing spondylitis synovial fluid. Roughly eight highly homologous variants formed a TCR beta motif that appeared characteristic of ankylosing spondylitis blood.

This receptor was obtained from a male donor with ankylosing spondylitis or in good health (not recorded which). The J gene is TRBJ2-7, the V gene TRBV7-8; D is perhaps TRBD2 (6 bases). The material sequenced was blood, either unsorted or a sorted T cell fraction (not recorded which). CDR3 amino acids: CASSPPGGGRLSYEQYF. DNA of the CDR3: TGTGCCAGCAGCCCCCCTGGGGGTGGGAGGCTTTCCTACGAGCAGTACTTC.